These T cell receptor beta chains were read from a single sample in a study of beta chain features in type 1 diabetes. This table comes from immunoSEQ multiplex PCR, and its TCRdb copy is limited to in-frame clones, with some not included. The sample carries 100,000 to 150,000 clones, 15% to 20% recorded once. Sequenced input: central memory CD4+ T cells from blood. The receptors originated from a man between 18 and 29 years old with type 1 diabetes. CDR3s include the opening cysteine and the closing phenylalanine or tryptophan. The order of the fields is J gene, clone size, V gene, D gene, CDR3 DNA, CDR3 protein. D genes are given only for firm matches. Expanded clones get a size class; other rows say once, few or many, or leave the size out.

j_call: TRBJ2-5; clone_size: few; v_call: TRBV10-1; d_call: .; cdr3_nt: TGCGCCAGCAGTGTGACCGGGCCCTACGGGGAGACCCAGTACTTC; cdr3_aa: CASSVTGPYGETQYF
j_call: TRBJ2-3; clone_size: .; v_call: TRBV9; d_call: .; cdr3_nt: TGTGCCAGCAGCGGGCGGAGGGACGTGAGAGATACGCAGTATTTT; cdr3_aa: CASSGRRDVRDTQYF
j_call: TRBJ2-1; clone_size: once; v_call: TRBV7-6; d_call: TRBD2; cdr3_nt: TGTGCCAGCAGCTTAGCGCGGGGGGAAAATGAGCAGTTCTTC; cdr3_aa: CASSLARGENEQFF
j_call: TRBJ2-5; clone_size: few; v_call: TRBV30; d_call: .; cdr3_nt: TGTGCCTGGAGTGGTCATCAAGGGGAGACCCAGTACTTC; cdr3_aa: CAWSGHQGETQYF
j_call: TRBJ2-3; clone_size: .; v_call: TRBV27; d_call: TRBD1; cdr3_nt: TGTGCCAGCAGCCCCCAACAGGGGTACACAGATACGCAGTATTTT; cdr3_aa: CASSPQQGYTDTQYF
j_call: TRBJ1-1; clone_size: .; v_call: TRBV29-1; d_call: TRBD1; cdr3_nt: TGCAGCGCCGGCAGACAGGGGAACACTGAAGCTTTCTTT; cdr3_aa: CSAGRQGNTEAFF
j_call: TRBJ2-2; clone_size: many; v_call: TRBV28; d_call: .; cdr3_nt: TGTGCCAGCAGTTTCCGACTTCACGAGCTGTTTTTT; cdr3_aa: CASSFRLHELFF
j_call: TRBJ2-2; clone_size: .; v_call: TRBV2; d_call: .; cdr3_nt: TGTGCCAGCAGCCAATATGCGGACACCGGGGAGCTGTTTTTT; cdr3_aa: CASSQYADTGELFF
j_call: TRBJ2-3; clone_size: few; v_call: TRBV7-2; d_call: .; cdr3_nt: TGTGCCAGCAGCCAGGGAGTAGCGGACATTCGCACAGATACGCAGTATTTT; cdr3_aa: CASSQGVADIRTDTQYF
j_call: TRBJ1-1; clone_size: once; v_call: TRBV7-9; d_call: TRBD1; cdr3_nt: TGTGCCAGCAGCCCCCGGACAGGATCCCTGGGTACTGAAGCTTTCTTT; cdr3_aa: CASSPRTGSLGTEAFF
j_call: TRBJ1-1; clone_size: few; v_call: TRBV14; d_call: .; cdr3_nt: TGTGCCAGCAGCCTCGCCTGGAACACTGAAGCTTTCTTT; cdr3_aa: CASSLAWNTEAFF
j_call: TRBJ2-3; clone_size: few; v_call: TRBV20-1; d_call: .; cdr3_nt: TGCAGTGCCATCACAGATACGCAGTATTTT; cdr3_aa: CSAITDTQYF
j_call: TRBJ2-5; clone_size: .; v_call: TRBV30; d_call: .; cdr3_nt: TGTGCCTGGACCGCCCGGGGTAGCGGCCAAGAGACCCAGTACTTC; cdr3_aa: CAWTARGSGQETQYF
j_call: TRBJ2-7; clone_size: .; v_call: TRBV25-1; d_call: .; cdr3_nt: TGTGCCAGCAGTGGAGGGGGGTACGAGCAGTACTTC; cdr3_aa: CASSGGGYEQYF
j_call: TRBJ2-3; clone_size: few; v_call: TRBV6-5; d_call: .; cdr3_nt: TGTGCCAGCAGTTGGGCTAGCGATAGCACAGATACGCAGTATTTT; cdr3_aa: CASSWASDSTDTQYF
j_call: TRBJ1-2; clone_size: few; v_call: TRBV5-4; d_call: .; cdr3_nt: TGTGCCAGCAGCTTGGCTGGGGGGAATGGCTACACCTTC; cdr3_aa: CASSLAGGNGYTF
j_call: TRBJ2-1; clone_size: many; v_call: TRBV7-2; d_call: TRBD2; cdr3_nt: TGTGCCAGCAGCCATACCGGGACTAGCGGGAGGGGTGAGCAGTTCTTC; cdr3_aa: CASSHTGTSGRGEQFF
j_call: TRBJ1-5; clone_size: .; v_call: TRBV6-5; d_call: .; cdr3_nt: TGTGCCAGCAGTTTGGACATAGACAATCAGCCCCAGCATTTT; cdr3_aa: CASSLDIDNQPQHF
j_call: TRBJ2-7; clone_size: .; v_call: TRBV29-1; d_call: TRBD2; cdr3_nt: TGCAGCGTTGTCGAGGTAGCGGGCTTTCGCCCCTACGAGCAGTACTTC; cdr3_aa: CSVVEVAGFRPYEQYF
j_call: TRBJ2-5; clone_size: .; v_call: TRBV27; d_call: .; cdr3_nt: TGTGCCAGCAGCCCCGCCACCCAACCCAGGCCCCTCGCTAGTACCCAGTACTTC; cdr3_aa: CASSPATQPRPLASTQYF
j_call: TRBJ2-7; clone_size: few; v_call: TRBV7-9; d_call: .; cdr3_nt: TGTGCCAGCAGCTTACTCAGGGGAGAAGAGCAGTACTTC; cdr3_aa: CASSLLRGEEQYF
j_call: TRBJ2-1; clone_size: .; v_call: TRBV20-1; d_call: .; cdr3_nt: TGCAGTGTCACGGGGAATGAGCAGTTCTTC; cdr3_aa: CSVTGNEQFF
j_call: TRBJ2-5; clone_size: .; v_call: TRBV30; d_call: TRBD2; cdr3_nt: TGTGCCTGGAAGGGAGGGTCAGAGACCCAGTACTTC; cdr3_aa: CAWKGGSETQYF
j_call: TRBJ1-2; clone_size: few; v_call: TRBV5-1; d_call: TRBD1; cdr3_nt: TGCGCCAGCAGCCCCCAGACAGGGGAATTCTATGGCTACACCTTC; cdr3_aa: CASSPQTGEFYGYTF
j_call: TRBJ2-1; clone_size: .; v_call: TRBV5-1; d_call: TRBD2; cdr3_nt: TGCGCCAGCAGCTTGTCGGCCGCGGGGGATGAGCAGTTCTTC; cdr3_aa: CASSLSAAGDEQFF
j_call: TRBJ2-7; clone_size: .; v_call: TRBV6-6; d_call: TRBD1; cdr3_nt: TGTGCCAGCAGGGGGACAGAGGGGGCGTACGAGCAGTACTTC; cdr3_aa: CASRGTEGAYEQYF
j_call: TRBJ2-3; clone_size: .; v_call: TRBV6-1; d_call: .; cdr3_nt: TGTGCCACCCCTCGGGGGTCGGACACAGATACGCAGTATTTT; cdr3_aa: CATPRGSDTDTQYF
j_call: TRBJ2-3; clone_size: .; v_call: TRBV7-9; d_call: TRBD2; cdr3_nt: TGTGCCAGCAGCTTATTTACTAGCGGGAGCACAGATACGCAGTATTTT; cdr3_aa: CASSLFTSGSTDTQYF
j_call: TRBJ1-1; clone_size: .; v_call: TRBV29-1; d_call: .; cdr3_nt: TGCAGCGCTAACCACCAGAACACTGAAGCTTTCTTT; cdr3_aa: CSANHQNTEAFF
j_call: TRBJ2-3; clone_size: .; v_call: TRBV7-9; d_call: TRBD2; cdr3_nt: TGTGCCAGCAGCACCTCTAGCGGGAGGGCCCTCAAGACAGATACGCAGTATTTT; cdr3_aa: CASSTSSGRALKTDTQYF
j_call: TRBJ1-5; clone_size: .; v_call: TRBV7-2; d_call: .; cdr3_nt: TGTGCCAGCAGCTTAGCCAATCAGCCCCAGCATTTT; cdr3_aa: CASSLANQPQHF
j_call: TRBJ2-1; clone_size: .; v_call: TRBV7-9; d_call: .; cdr3_nt: TGTGCCAGCAGCTTCCGTAGGGAAGGAGGCGACAATGAGCAGTTCTTC; cdr3_aa: CASSFRREGGDNEQFF
j_call: TRBJ1-1; clone_size: few; v_call: TRBV29-1; d_call: .; cdr3_nt: TGCAGCTTCGAGGGAGGGACGATGAACACTGAAGCTTTCTTT; cdr3_aa: CSFEGGTMNTEAFF
j_call: TRBJ2-4; clone_size: .; v_call: TRBV27; d_call: .; cdr3_nt: TGTGCCAGCAGTTCCCTCTCGTGGGGGGCCAAAAACATTCAGTACTTC; cdr3_aa: CASSSLSWGAKNIQYF
j_call: TRBJ1-2; clone_size: .; v_call: TRBV29-1; d_call: TRBD1; cdr3_nt: TGCAGCGTCGGGACAGCGGGGGACTATGGCTACACCTTC; cdr3_aa: CSVGTAGDYGYTF
j_call: TRBJ2-5; clone_size: many; v_call: TRBV14; d_call: .; cdr3_nt: TGTGCCAGCAGCCAAGGAGGCAGCGTGGGAGAGACCCAGTACTTC; cdr3_aa: CASSQGGSVGETQYF
j_call: TRBJ2-5; clone_size: few; v_call: TRBV6-6; d_call: .; cdr3_nt: TGTGCCAGCAGTCGACAGGAGCAAGAGACCCAGTACTTC; cdr3_aa: CASSRQEQETQYF
j_call: TRBJ1-2; clone_size: few; v_call: TRBV29-1; d_call: TRBD1; cdr3_nt: TGCAGCGTTGGGAACGACAGGGGCTATGGCTACACCTTC; cdr3_aa: CSVGNDRGYGYTF
j_call: TRBJ1-1; clone_size: many; v_call: TRBV2; d_call: .; cdr3_nt: TGTGCCAGCAAAGAGGGGCGAAGCACTGAAGCTTTCTTT; cdr3_aa: CASKEGRSTEAFF